This paragraph covers one T cell receptor (beta chain) sequence. The antigen remains undetermined. Sequencing used immunoSEQ multiplex PCR; TCRdb keeps in-frame clones, though not all of them. The sample records approximately 72,000 clones, around 87% being singletons. CDR3 length: 18 amino acids. Germline assignment: CDR1 SGHTA and CDR2 FQGNSA. Unmatched junction bases numbered 6, after V lost 2 bases and J lost 3 bases. This sample stems from a study of PD-L1 blockade in urothelial cancer. Looking at the study overall: Anywhere from 0 to 3 prior chemotherapy regimens had been received by patients. Timepoints chosen for blood analysis were 3 weeks (second dose) and 6 weeks after treatment start. Median T cell yield from blood was roughly 150,000.

The time point here: pretreatment peripheral blood. Whole-study findings and limits: Durable-benefit patients had greater expansion of tumor-associated blood clones at 3 weeks.

This sequence joins TRBV7-2 and TRBJ2-3; 15 nucleotides align to TRBD2. The source was PBMCs, collected around atezolizumab (anti-PD-L1) treatment. The source is a man aged 60 to 69 with urothelial cancer. The CDR3 region is CASSLWTSGGAETDTQYF. DNA of the CDR3: TGTGCCAGCAGCTTATGGACTAGCGGGGGGGCCGAAACAGATACGCAGTATTTT.